What follows is one T cell receptor (beta chain) and its context. Its specificity is unknown. Generated by immunoSEQ multiplex PCR, the TCRdb table keeps only in-frame clones and is missing some. This sample yields about 120,000 clones, of which approximately 90% are seen a single time; 8% to 9.5% belongs to the top ten. This record comes from a study of T cell responses to AZD1222 COVID-19 vaccine. The CDR3 has 16 amino acids. V was shortened by 2 bases and J by 4 bases, with 15 bases between the two germline ends. Regarding the study as a whole: At baseline, seropositivity was found in only 6 or 7 AZD1222 recipients. Regions left unmutated in variants are reportedly the target of nearly half of spike-specific TCRs. Donors in the cohort were predominantly white British and more often female, and clonal diversity was possibly underestimated. Regions 160-218 and 743-854 held dominance among vaccine-associated CD4 TCRs, which spanned spike.

The sequencing used peripheral blood, collected on day 0 of AZD1222 vaccination. This sequence originates from an adult in good health. The chain joins TRBV23-1 to TRBJ2-1; either TRBD1 or TRBD2 may fit D (5 bases each). TRBV23-1 is labeled an ORF, and its function is uncertain. The DNA for the CDR3 is TGCGCCAGCAGTCAAACCTTCCGGGACCTATACAATGAGCAGTTCTTC. Translating gives CASSQTFRDLYNEQFF.